This TCR beta chain stems from a study of blood T cell repertoires in COVID-19. In the study overall: The United States, Italy and Spain provided the acute and convalescent COVID-19 samples. The cDNA or gDNA used as material had been derived from T cells, B-cell-depleted T cells, or PBMCs.

Some clones are missing from TCRdb's copy, which holds only in-frame ones; the method was immunoSEQ multiplex PCR. The data contain fewer than 150,000 clones, approximately 84% of them singletons. Per germline, CDR1 SGHKS and CDR2 YYEKEE (reference sequence). CDR3 size: 15 residues. V was shortened by 4 bases and J by 1 base, with 12 bases between the two germline ends. Participants, about 18 to 90 years old, spanned approximately 26 US areas. Exposed participants came across a COVID-19 case within 2 weeks before study entry. The sample comprised PBMCs or T cells enriched from blood (not recorded which). The chain uses TRBV5-5 and TRBJ1-5; TRBD1 might be the D (5 bases). This TCR came from a woman between 18 and 30 years old who had been exposed to COVID-19. CDR3 loop: CASSLGRGSNQPQHF. As DNA, the CDR3 is TGTGCCAGCAGCCTCGGGAGGGGCAGCAATCAGCCCCAGCATTTT. The full variable domain, with the rest looked up from reference TRBV5-5 and TRBJ1-5, is DAGVTQSPTHLIKTRGQQVTLRCSPISGHKSVSWYQQVLGQGPQFIFQYYEKEERGRGNFPDRFSARQFPNYSSELNVNALLLGDSALYLCASSLGRGSNQPQHFGDGTRLSIL.